This T cell receptor beta chain emerged from a study of Ad26.COV2.S vaccination and SARS-CoV-2 variants. General study findings and limits: Those who received vaccine or placebo ended up with similar non-spike TCR breadth. Measures of TCR breadth and depth may have fallen short of total T cell responses. Substantial breadth in spike-specific CD8+ and CD4+ T cell responses was reportedly seen after vaccination.

The protocol was immunoSEQ multiplex PCR, while the TCRdb copy is restricted to in-frame clones and leaves out a portion. The sample records under 150,000 clones, 86% being singletons. This clone was observed a handful of times. The antigen remains undetermined. The sample here was peripheral blood, taken after recovery from COVID-19. The clonotype was recovered from a human donor who had recovered from COVID-19.

For the CDR3, the DNA is TGTGCCAGCAGCTTCAGGGGTGGCTATGGCTACACCTTC. This sequence encodes CASSFRGGYGYTF. The chain uses TRBV6-2 or TRBV6-3 and TRBJ1-2; a possible D gene is TRBD1 (6 bases). CDR3 length equals 13 residues. V shed 6 bases and J shed 4 bases, with 12 bases lying between them. Germline V gives CDR1 MNHEY, CDR2 SVGEGT.